This T cell receptor (beta chain) was identified during a study of cytomegalovirus exposure and HLA in healthy donors. Points from the study as a whole: Reportedly, cytomegalovirus status was diagnosed with high sensitivity and specificity. A few chains tied to CMV proved CMV antigen-specific in vitro. The listing of fewer than 200 TCR beta chains classed them as cytomegalovirus-associated.

Amplification used 60 Vbeta primers and 13 Jbeta primers. Clones were sequenced by immunoSEQ multiplex PCR, and TCRdb holds only the in-frame ones, with some missing. The table lists 70,000 to 95,000 clones, over 75% of them singletons, with around 15% in the top ten. A remark on this clone: Its antigen is undetermined.

CDR1 is SQVTM, CDR2 ANQGSEA, per germline. Trimming pared 4 bases from V and 0 bases from J, leaving 9 bases between. This CDR3 region has 13 residues. The specimen was PBMCs. The sequence came from a human donor in good health. This rearrangement joins TRBV29-1 to TRBJ1-1, with D uncertain. CDR3 residues: CSVVVQMNTEAFF. The CDR3 DNA sequence: TGCAGCGTTGTAGTACAGATGAACACTGAAGCTTTCTTT. Full variable domain (remainder filled in from reference TRBV29-1 and TRBJ1-1): SAVISQKPSRDICQRGTSLTIQCQVDSQVTMMFWYRQQPGQSLTLIATANQGSEATYESGFVIDKFPISRPNLTFSTLTVSNMSPEDSSIYLCSVVVQMNTEAFFGQGTRLTVV.